A selection of T cell receptor beta chains follows, all from one sample in a study of T-cell memory formation after mild COVID-19. TCRdb re-called the 5' RACE reads with MiXCR, one entry per CDR3 protein. Of under 40,000 distinct CDR3 sequences in the sample, roughly 6.1% were seen once. The specimen sequenced was PBMCs or a T cell subset sorted from them (not recorded which). The receptors were gathered from an adult who had mild COVID-19 (a few samples of this study predate the infection). Cell type and time point are not known. Each CDR3 is given with its conserved first and last residue. D genes are given only for firm matches. A clone size is listed for some rows: how often the clone was seen (once, few, many), or a class if it is expanded.

d_call: TRBD2; v_call: TRBV12-3/TRBV12-4; j_call: TRBJ2-3; clone_size: many; cdr3_nt: TGTGCCAGCAGTCCCGGACTAGCCTCAAGCACAGATACGCAGTATTTT; cdr3_aa: CASSPGLASSTDTQYF
d_call: TRBD1; v_call: TRBV5-1; j_call: TRBJ1-3; clone_size: many; cdr3_nt: TGCGCCAGCAGCTTGATGGCGGGACAGGGTCCTGGAAACACCATATATTTT; cdr3_aa: CASSLMAGQGPGNTIYF
d_call: TRBD1; v_call: TRBV5-1; j_call: TRBJ1-2; clone_size: many; cdr3_nt: TGCGCCAGCAGTCATCCGGGACAGGCCTATGGCTACACCTTC; cdr3_aa: CASSHPGQAYGYTF
d_call: -; v_call: TRBV7-6; j_call: TRBJ1-1; clone_size: -; cdr3_nt: TGTGCCAGCAGCCATGAAGGACGGAAAGCTTTCTTT; cdr3_aa: CASSHEGRKAFF
d_call: -; v_call: TRBV7-2; j_call: TRBJ2-5; clone_size: many; cdr3_nt: TGTGCCAGCAGCACCCGACAAGAGACCCAGTACTTC; cdr3_aa: CASSTRQETQYF
d_call: -; v_call: TRBV12-3/TRBV12-4; j_call: TRBJ2-1; clone_size: many; cdr3_nt: TGTGCCAGCATGGGGGATCGCAATGAGCAGTTCTTC; cdr3_aa: CASMGDRNEQFF
d_call: TRBD1; v_call: TRBV7-3; j_call: TRBJ2-1; clone_size: many; cdr3_nt: TGTGCCAGCAGCGAGACAGGGAACAATGAGCAGTTCTTC; cdr3_aa: CASSETGNNEQFF
d_call: TRBD1; v_call: TRBV15; j_call: TRBJ2-3; clone_size: many; cdr3_nt: TGTGCCACCAGCAGAGCCAGGGGGTCAGATACGCAGTATTTT; cdr3_aa: CATSRARGSDTQYF
d_call: -; v_call: TRBV11-2; j_call: TRBJ1-6; clone_size: -; cdr3_nt: TGTGCCAGCAGCCGTACACCTAATAATTCACCCCTCCACTTT; cdr3_aa: CASSRTPNNSPLHF
d_call: TRBD2; v_call: TRBV5-1; j_call: TRBJ2-3; clone_size: many; cdr3_nt: TGCGCCAGCAGCCAGCACACTAGCGGGGGTACAGATACGCAGTATTTT; cdr3_aa: CASSQHTSGGTDTQYF
d_call: -; v_call: TRBV21-1; j_call: TRBJ2-7; clone_size: many; cdr3_nt: TGTGCCAGCAGCAAAATGGAACAGAACTCCTACGAGCAGTACTTC; cdr3_aa: CASSKMEQNSYEQYF
d_call: -; v_call: TRBV27; j_call: TRBJ2-1; clone_size: few; cdr3_nt: TGTGCCAGCAGTTTTGGGACACATAACAATGAGCAGTTCTTC; cdr3_aa: CASSFGTHNNEQFF
d_call: -; v_call: TRBV7-2; j_call: TRBJ2-3; clone_size: many; cdr3_nt: TGTGCCAGCAGCCCGCCAATTACAGATACGCAGTATTTT; cdr3_aa: CASSPPITDTQYF